This TCR beta chain was sequenced for a study of identical twins' blood T cells. TCRdb itself ran the 5' RACE reads through MiXCR, one entry per CDR3 protein. The table has roughly 340,000 distinct CDR3 sequences, over 25% seen once. As for this clonotype: As yet, its antigen is unknown.

General observations from the study: Twin repertoire similarity may partly reflect shared environment.

The receptor was derived from a woman aged 18 to 55 in good health. The sequencing sample was made of PBMCs.

The CDR3 DNA sequence: TGCAGCGTTCCCAACCCCGTTGAAGCTTTCTTT. Translated: CSVPNPVEAFF. The genes are TRBV29-1 and TRBJ1-1; no firm D call. CDR1 SQVTM and CDR2 ANQGSEA come from the germline V gene. The length of the CDR3 is 11 residues. V was cut by 5 bases and J by 7 bases, with 11 bases left in between.